The following is a T cell receptor beta chain sequence with its context. Conventional CD4 T cells were sorted as CD4+CD127+ cells. This record comes from a study of B cell selection in AIRE deficiency. TCRdb's table, derived via immunoSEQ multiplex PCR, lists solely in-frame clones and lacks some. Among 20,000 to 25,000 clones listed, around 97% were seen once. Sequenced material: conventional CD4+ T cells sorted from PBMCs. This TCR was recovered from a human donor with AIRE deficiency.

The CDR3 nucleotides read TGCGCCAGCAGCCCTCTGAGCGGGAGGAGGAATGAGCAGTTCTTC. Protein product: CASSPLSGRRNEQFF. This rearrangement joins TRBV4-1 to TRBJ2-1; 9 bases match TRBD2. The germline V gene has CDR1 MGHRA and CDR2 YSYEKL. V lost 4 bases to trimming and J lost 7 bases; unmatched junction nucleotides: 8. The CDR3 contains 15 residues.